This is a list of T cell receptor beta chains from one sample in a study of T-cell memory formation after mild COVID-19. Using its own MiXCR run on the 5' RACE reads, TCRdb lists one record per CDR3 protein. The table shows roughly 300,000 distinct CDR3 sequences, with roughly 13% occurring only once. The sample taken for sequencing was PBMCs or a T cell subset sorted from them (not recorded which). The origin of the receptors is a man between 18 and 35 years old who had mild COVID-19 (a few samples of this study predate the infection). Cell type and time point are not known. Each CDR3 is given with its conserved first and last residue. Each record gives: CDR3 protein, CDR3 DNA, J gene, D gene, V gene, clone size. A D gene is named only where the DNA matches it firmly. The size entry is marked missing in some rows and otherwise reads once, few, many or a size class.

CASRPRGKDTQYF	TGTGCCAGCAGACCGCGGGGGAAAGATACGCAGTATTTT	TRBJ2-3	TRBD2	TRBV3-1	NA
CASSTGPANTEAFF	TGTGCCAGCAGCACGGGACCGGCGAACACTGAAGCTTTCTTT	TRBJ1-1	NA	TRBV7-3	few
CASSLFGLNSEGDEQFF	TGTGCCAGCAGCTTGTTCGGGCTTAATTCCGAAGGCGATGAGCAGTTCTTC	TRBJ2-1	NA	TRBV5-5	many
CASSTNRDSTGELFF	TGTGCCAGCAGCACAAACAGGGATTCCACCGGGGAGCTGTTTTTT	TRBJ2-2	NA	TRBV9	NA
CASGGEAANEKLFF	TGTGCCAGCGGGGGGGAGGCAGCTAATGAAAAACTGTTTTTT	TRBJ1-4	NA	TRBV25-1	few
CASSYLLPRMREETQYF	TGTGCCAGCAGTTACTTGCTTCCGCGAATGCGGGAGGAGACCCAGTACTTC	TRBJ2-5	TRBD2	TRBV6-2/TRBV6-3	few
CASSPGQGIADTQYF	TGTGCCAGCAGTCCGGGACAGGGGATTGCAGATACGCAGTATTTT	TRBJ2-3	TRBD1	TRBV12-3/TRBV12-4	few
CASRGRQPNSPLHF	TGTGCCAGCCGCGGGAGGCAGCCTAATTCACCCCTCCACTTT	TRBJ1-6	NA	TRBV27	few
CATSLTDNTEAFF	TGTGCCACCAGCCTTACGGATAACACTGAAGCTTTCTTT	TRBJ1-1	NA	TRBV15	NA
CASSFSPAYSNQPQHF	TGTGCCAGCAGTTTCTCACCTGCTTATAGCAATCAGCCCCAGCATTTT	TRBJ1-5	NA	TRBV12-3/TRBV12-4	many
CASSLPSGGAPDTQYF	TGCGCCAGCAGCTTGCCTAGCGGGGGGGCTCCAGATACGCAGTATTTT	TRBJ2-3	TRBD2	TRBV5-1	few